The 32 T cell receptor beta chains below all came from one sample that was sequenced in a study of high-grade serous ovarian cancer treatment subgroups (dated by TCRdb to the early 2020s). The tumor samples were collected prior to definitive surgery or chemotherapy. The receptor library was made with the immunoSEQ multiplex PCR assay. TCRdb holds this immuneACCESS table with in-frame rearrangements only. Some clones are missing; in checked studies, unresolved V genes explain under half, and the rest has no known cause. The sample table shows a few thousand clones, and 70% to 85% are seen once. Clones ranked in the top ten supply 9% to 10% of the sample. Sequenced: tumor tissue. These receptors were obtained from a human donor with high-grade serous ovarian cancer.

This clone was counted a single time. V gene TRBV2 combines with J gene TRBJ2-2; 9 nucleotides align to TRBD1. CDR1 is SNHLY and CDR2 is FYNNEI in the germline V gene. The CDR3 is 17 residues long. The junction had 11 bases not matched to a gene; V was cut back by 4 bases and J by 5 bases. The CDR3 protein is CASSGNSHRGLTGELFF. Written as DNA, the CDR3 is TGTGCCAGCAGTGGGAATTCCCACAGGGGGCTGACCGGGGAGCTGTTTTTT.

CDR3 loop: CASSPGLAGGTDTQYF. The CDR3 bases are TGTGCCAGCAGCCCCGGACTAGCGGGGGGCACAGATACGCAGTATTTT. The rearrangement uses TRBV7-2 and TRBJ2-3; 13 bases are a match to TRBD2. Germline V lookup: CDR1 SGHTA, CDR2 FQGNSA. The CDR3 has 16 residues. V shed 5 bases, J shed 1 base, and the junction held 3 bases outside the gene matches. Together with reference TRBV7-2 and TRBJ2-3, the CDR3 gives the full variable domain: GAGVSQSPSNKVTEKGKDVELRCDPISGHTALYWYRQSLGQGLEFLIYFQGNSAPDKSGLPSDRFSAERTGGSVSTLTIQRTQQEDSAVYLCASSPGLAGGTDTQYFGPGTRLTVL.

V usage is TRBV7-9 and J usage is TRBJ2-7; no firm D call. Germline V gene data show CDR1 as SEHNR and CDR2 as FQNEAQ (reference sequence). The length of the CDR3 is 15 residues. V gave up 3 bases and J gave up 0 bases, with 12 bases separating them. CDR3 in amino acids: CASSLRQATSYEQYF. DNA for the CDR3: TGTGCCAGCAGCTTGAGGCAGGCGACCTCCTACGAGCAGTACTTC. The complete variable domain, with remaining parts taken from reference TRBV7-9 and TRBJ2-7, reads DTGVSQNPRHKITKRGQNVTFRCDPISEHNRLYWYRQTLGQGPEFLTYFQNEAQLEKSRLLSDRFSAERPKGSFSTLEIQRTEQGDSAMYLCASSLRQATSYEQYFGPGTRLTVT.

The chain uses TRBV18 and TRBJ2-5, with D perhaps given as TRBD1 or TRBD2 (5 bases each). This CDR3 contains 13 residues. The germline V and J ends were trimmed by 6 bases and 4 bases, with 12 bases remaining between them. The germline CDR1 and CDR2 sequences are KGHSH and LQKENI. The CDR3 protein is CASSLGARETQYF. The CDR3, as DNA: TGTGCCAGCTCGCTCGGGGCTCGAGAGACCCAGTACTTC.

This clone showed up just a few times. CDR3 sequence: CASSTRDGQYGYTF. The CDR3 DNA sequence: TGTGCCAGCAGCACCCGGGACGGCCAGTATGGCTACACCTTC. The rearrangement uses TRBV21-1 and TRBJ1-2. TRBV21-1 counts as a pseudogene. The CDR3 runs 14 residues.

The chain uses TRBV6-6 and TRBJ1-2, with no clear D. There are 12 residues in the CDR3. Germline CDR1 and CDR2: MNHNY and SVGAGI (reference sequence). V was shortened by 8 bases and J by 0 bases, with 7 bases between the two germline ends. CDR3 loop: CASSPANYGYTF. The CDR3 bases are TGTGCCAGCTCCCCAGCTAACTATGGCTACACCTTC.

The chain uses TRBV9 and TRBJ2-1, with D perhaps TRBD1 (6 bases). V lost 1 base, J lost 7 bases, and 12 bases lay in between. Germline V CDR1 and CDR2: SGDLS, YYNGEE. This CDR3 has 14 residues. The CDR3, as DNA: TGTGCCAGCAGCGTACGGTATCAGGGGAATGAGCAGTTCTTC. This encodes CASSVRYQGNEQFF. Based on the CDR3 plus reference TRBV9 and TRBJ2-1, the full variable domain is DSGVTQTPKHLITATGQRVTLRCSPRSGDLSVYWYQQSLDQGLQFLIQYYNGEERAKGNILERFSAQQFPDLHSELNLSSLELGDSALYFCASSVRYQGNEQFFGPGTRLTVL.

The rearrangement joins TRBV29-1 to TRBJ1-1; perhaps TRBD1 as D (6 bases). The V gene lost 5 bases and the J gene lost 2 bases, with 9 bases spanning the gap. The CDR3 extends over 12 amino acids. From germline, CDR1 is SQVTM and CDR2 ANQGSEA. In nucleotides, the CDR3 is TGCAGCGTTACACAGGGAAACACTGAAGCTTTCTTT. Amino acid sequence: CSVTQGNTEAFF.

A note on this clone: The germline gene is not matched at one end of the junction; a read error may be the cause. This sequence joins TRBV7-9 and TRBJ2-5; the match to TRBD2 covers 12 bases. CDR1 SEHNR and CDR2 FQNEAQ come from the germline V gene (reference sequence). The CDR3 is 16 amino acids. CDR3 in amino acids: CASSLAGGFDQETQYF. CDR3 in DNA: TGTGCCAGCAGCCTAGCGGGGGGGTTCGATCAAGAGACCCAGTACTTC. Filled out from reference TRBV7-9 and TRBJ2-5, the complete variable domain reads DTGVSQNPRHKITKRGQNVTFRCDPISEHNRLYWYRQTLGQGPEFLTYFQNEAQLEKSRLLSDRFSAERPKGSFSTLEIQRTEQGDSAMYLCASSLAGGFDQETQYFGPGTRLLVL.

This CDR3 is CASSKGVERITYEQYF. The DNA of the CDR3 is TGTGCCAGCAGCAAAGGGGTAGAGAGGATAACCTACGAGCAGTACTTC. The rearrangement uses TRBV11-1 and TRBJ2-7, with D possibly being TRBD1 (5 bases). V was clipped by 5 bases and J by 2 bases, with 19 bases between them. Looked up from germline, CDR1 is SGHAT and CDR2 is FQDESV (reference sequence). This CDR3 spans 16 amino acids.

This sequence joins TRBV2 and TRBJ2-4; D ambiguous. Trimming cost V 4 bases and J 5 bases, with 9 bases left between them. From germline, CDR1 is SNHLY and CDR2 FYNNEI. This CDR3 is built from 13 residues. The CDR3, as DNA: TGTGCCAGCAGTGGAAGTCGTGAAAACATTCAGTACTTC. Its protein is CASSGSRENIQYF. Drawing the rest from reference TRBV2 and TRBJ2-4, the complete variable domain is EPEVTQTPSHQVTQMGQEVILRCVPISNHLYFYWYRQILGQKVEFLVSFYNNEISEKSEIFDDQFSVERPDGSNFTLKIRSTKLEDSAMYFCASSGSRENIQYFGAGTRLSVL.

V gene TRBV5-1 combines with J gene TRBJ1-6, with a tentative D call TRBD1 (6 bases). This CDR3 region has 14 residues. Trimming removed 0 bases at V and 9 bases at J, with 10 bases between. Germline CDR1 is SGHRS and CDR2 is YFSETQ. The CDR3 coding sequence is TGCGCCAGCAGCTTGGCCGAGGGGGGTTCACCCCTCCACTTT. Translated: CASSLAEGGSPLHF.

The chain joins TRBV5-6 to TRBJ2-6; no reliable D call. V gave up 1 base and J gave up 0 bases, with 8 bases separating them. The CDR3 is 16 residues long. The germline gives CDR1 SGHDT, CDR2 YYEEEE. CDR3: CASSLFRISGANVLTF. The CDR3 region has the DNA TGTGCCAGCAGCTTGTTCCGGATCTCTGGGGCCAACGTCCTGACTTTC.

The chain uses TRBV7-9 and TRBJ2-2, with unresolved D. With 5 bases removed from V and 4 bases from J, the gap between germline ends came to 11 bases. Per germline, CDR1 SEHNR and CDR2 FQNEAQ (reference sequence). CDR3 length: 14 amino acids. CDR3 bases: TGTGCCAGCAGCCGGGCCTTGGGCACCGGGGAGCTGTTTTTT. Amino acids: CASSRALGTGELFF.

The rearrangement uses TRBV5-4 and TRBJ1-3; 12 bases align to TRBD1. J gave up 2 bases and V 5 bases, and 5 bases lay outside the gene matches. This CDR3 is 16 amino acids long. CDR1 and CDR2 from the germline V gene are SGHNT and YYREEE (reference sequence). As DNA, the CDR3 is TGTGCCAGCAGTCAGCGGGACAGGGGGCCTGGAAACACCATATATTTT. As protein: CASSQRDRGPGNTIYF.

The V and J genes are TRBV2 and TRBJ2-7; D call uncertain. Germline V gene data show CDR1 as SNHLY and CDR2 as FYNNEI. V was trimmed by 7 bases and J by 0 bases, leaving 10 bases between them. The CDR3 is made up of 13 amino acids. CDR3 nucleotide sequence: TGTGCCAGCAAAGGAGTCGTCTCCTACGAGCAGTACTTC. Residues: CASKGVVSYEQYF.

The genes are TRBV4-1 and TRBJ2-7; TRBD1 agrees at 7 bases. With 4 bases clipped from V and 5 bases from J, the junction kept 14 bases outside the gene matches. The CDR3 has 16 amino acids. Germline V gene lookup returns CDR1 MGHRA and CDR2 YSYEKL. CDR3 bases: TGCGCCAGCAGCCGCCCCACAGGGGATTTCACCCACGAGCAGTACTTC. As protein: CASSRPTGDFTHEQYF.

J is TRBJ1-6 and V is TRBV19; no reliable D call. This CDR3 is built from 13 residues. The germline gives CDR1 LNHDA, CDR2 SQIVND (reference sequence). Trimming took 7 bases from V and 9 from J, leaving 13 bases between them. CDR3 bases: TGTGCCAGTATCCGGGGTCGCGGTTCACCCCTCCACTTT. Its protein is CASIRGRGSPLHF.

The J gene is TRBJ2-2, the V gene TRBV23-1; TRBD2 matches at 16 bases. TRBV23-1 is filed as an ORF, its function uncertain. CDR3 length equals 21 residues. J gave up 1 base and V 2 bases, and 10 bases lay outside the gene matches. The CDR3 sequence: CASSQGSRGLAGGQNTGELFF. The CDR3 region has the DNA TGCGCCAGCAGTCAAGGTTCTCGGGGACTAGCGGGGGGGCAGAACACCGGGGAGCTGTTTTTT.

This clone has more than one count but fewer than ten. The chain combines TRBV7-9 with TRBJ1-5; D perhaps matches TRBD1 (5 bases). The germline V gene has CDR1 SEHNR and CDR2 FQNEAQ (reference sequence). V was clipped by 0 bases and J by 7 bases, with 10 bases between them. The CDR3 runs to 14 residues. CDR3 protein: CASSLAGQGQPQHF. DNA of the CDR3: TGTGCCAGCAGCTTAGCTGGGCAGGGCCAGCCCCAGCATTTT.

The chain links TRBV30 to TRBJ2-2; 10 bases align to TRBD2. Germline assignment: CDR1 GTSNPN and CDR2 SVGIG (reference sequence). The CDR3 is made up of 17 amino acids. V lost 0 bases and J lost 3; bases outside the gene matches: 7. The CDR3 protein is CAWSVSSGGWDTGELFF. CDR3 nucleotides: TGTGCCTGGAGTGTATCTAGCGGGGGTTGGGACACCGGGGAGCTGTTTTTT.

The chain joins TRBV2 to TRBJ2-2; TRBD1 matches at 10 bases. After removal of 7 bases from V and 6 bases from J, the junction contained 8 bases not matched to a gene. CDR3 length: 15 residues. The V gene's germline CDR1 is SNHLY and CDR2 FYNNEI. CDR3 in amino acids: CASNDRDRGSGELFF. In DNA form, the CDR3 reads TGTGCCAGCAACGACCGGGACAGGGGATCCGGGGAGCTGTTTTTT.

The chain recombines TRBV5-1 with TRBJ2-3; D unclear. This CDR3 has 16 amino acids. The germline V gene encodes CDR1 SGHRS and CDR2 YFSETQ. V lost 4 bases and J lost 6, with 21 bases in between. The CDR3 is CASSRPLMDSLDTQYF. The CDR3 bases are TGCGCCAGCAGCAGACCACTGATGGATTCCCTTGATACGCAGTATTTT.

This chain links TRBV6-5 with TRBJ1-5; perhaps TRBD1 as D (5 bases). Germline assignment: CDR1 MNHEY and CDR2 SVGAGI. The CDR3 is 16 amino acids. V was cut by 2 bases and J by 1 base, with 12 bases left in between. Written as DNA, the CDR3 is TGTGCCAGCAGTTACGGGGGGATGGGCAGCAATCAGCCCCAGCATTTT. Amino acids: CASSYGGMGSNQPQHF.

The chain employs TRBV28 and TRBJ1-1, with D possibly being TRBD1 (5 bases). Trimming cost V 2 bases and J 9 bases, with 13 bases left between them. The CDR3 contains 13 residues. Germline lookup yields CDR1 MDHEN and CDR2 SYDVKM. The CDR3 protein is CASSLELWGKAFF. The CDR3 nucleotides are TGTGCCAGCAGTTTAGAGCTTTGGGGGAAAGCTTTCTTT.

This sequence joins TRBV10-3 and TRBJ1-6; D is ambiguous. Germline-derived CDR1 and CDR2 are ENHRY and SYGVKD. V lost 8 bases to trimming and J lost 10 bases, with 9 bases between them. The CDR3 is made up of 11 amino acids. The CDR3 is CAILSLSPLHF. The CDR3 DNA is TGTGCCATCCTATCCCTCTCACCCCTCCACTTT.

The chain links TRBV6-4 to TRBJ2-3; tentatively, D is TRBD1 (6 bases). Between the trimmed V and J ends, which lost 4 bases and 2 bases, there was a span of 10 bases. Germline CDR1 reads MRHNA; CDR2 reads SNTAGT. The CDR3 is made up of 14 amino acids. For the CDR3, the DNA is TGTGCCAGCAGTGCTGAGGGGGACACAGATACGCAGTATTTT. Its translation is CASSAEGDTDTQYF.

This clone was detected only once. This sequence joins TRBV5-1 and TRBJ1-1; no clear D. This CDR3 has 12 residues. The V gene lost 4 bases and the J gene lost 4 bases, with 8 bases spanning the gap. Germline CDR1 SGHRS, CDR2 YFSETQ. The CDR3 DNA reads TGCGCCAGCAGCCCATGGGGCACTGAAGCTTTCTTT. This gives the protein CASSPWGTEAFF.

The V and J genes are TRBV4-3 and TRBJ2-7; no reliable D call. Germline CDR1 reads LGHNA; CDR2 reads YSLEER. V lost 3 bases and J 4 bases, leaving 10 bases between the germline ends. This CDR3 contains 13 residues. CDR3 region: CASSQGMGYEQYF. The DNA for the CDR3 is TGCGCCAGCAGCCAGGGGATGGGGTACGAGCAGTACTTC.

V and J are TRBV19 and TRBJ2-3; D remains unclear. Trimming took 6 bases from V and 1 from J, leaving 11 bases between them. The CDR3 contains 14 residues. Germline lookup yields CDR1 LNHDA and CDR2 SQIVND (reference sequence). The CDR3 is CASSRADGTDTQYF. The CDR3 region has the DNA TGTGCCAGTAGCCGCGCGGACGGCACAGATACGCAGTATTTT. Using reference TRBV19 and TRBJ2-3 for the parts outside the CDR3, the full variable domain is DGGITQSPKYLFRKEGQNVTLSCEQNLNHDAMYWYRQDPGQGLRLIYYSQIVNDFQKGDIAEGYSVSREKKESFPLTVTSAQKNPTAFYLCASSRADGTDTQYFGPGTRLTVL.

In its sample, this clone was seen a few times. The chain has TRBV2 and TRBJ1-5; no clear D gene. Trimming took 6 bases from V and 9 from J, leaving 15 bases between them. The germline V gene encodes CDR1 SNHLY and CDR2 FYNNEI. The CDR3 contains 13 residues. CDR3 DNA: TGTGCCAGCAGCACGGGCTCCCCTGTGCCCCAGCATTTT. It yields the protein CASSTGSPVPQHF.

The rearrangement joins TRBV30 to TRBJ1-1, with D maybe TRBD1 (6 bases). This CDR3 contains 11 residues. Trimming pared 8 bases from V and 5 bases from J, leaving 12 bases between. Germline loops: CDR1 GTSNPN, CDR2 SVGIG (reference sequence). The CDR3 here is CAGGLRTEAFF. CDR3 DNA: TGTGCCGGGGGGCTAAGGACTGAAGCTTTCTTT.